The 3 T cell receptor beta chains below all came from one sample that was sequenced in a study of blood T cell repertoires in COVID-19. Sequenced by immunoSEQ multiplex PCR; TCRdb stores in-frame clones only, minus some. The data contain some 34,000 clones, about 85% of them singletons. The sequencing input was peripheral blood. These receptor sequences come from a human donor in a cohort sampled during active COVID-19.

V usage is TRBV3-1 (or the pseudogene TRBV3-2) and J usage is TRBJ2-2; 9 bases are a match to TRBD2. Germline V lookup: CDR1 LGHDT, CDR2 YNNKEL (reference sequence). This CDR3 comprises 17 residues. V was pared by 0 bases and J by 5 bases, with 7 bases of the junction left unmatched. This chain's CDR3 is CASSQDYLAGMTGELFF. The CDR3 DNA reads as TGTGCCAGCAGCCAAGATTACCTAGCGGGGATGACCGGGGAGCTGTTTTTT.

The chain is built from TRBV19 and TRBJ2-4; 9 bases align to TRBD1. Looked up from germline, CDR1 is LNHDA and CDR2 is SQIVND (reference sequence). The V segment lost 4 bases and the J segment 13 bases; nucleotides outside the gene matches: 8. CDR3 length: 13 residues. The CDR3 here is CASSNGDREIQYF. Written as DNA, the CDR3 is TGTGCCAGTAGTAACGGGGACAGGGAGATACAGTACTTC. Filled out from reference TRBV19 and TRBJ2-4, the complete variable domain reads DGGITQSPKYLFRKEGQNVTLSCEQNLNHDAMYWYRQDPGQGLRLIYYSQIVNDFQKGDIAEGYSVSREKKESFPLTVTSAQKNPTAFYLCASSNGDREIQYFGAGTRLSVL.

The chain carries TRBV2 and TRBJ1-5, with a possible D match to TRBD1 (6 bases). V gave up 3 bases and J gave up 2 bases, with 14 bases separating them. Germline V gene lookup returns CDR1 SNHLY and CDR2 FYNNEI. The CDR3 covers 16 residues. CDR3 DNA: TGTGCCAGCAGTGACCAAGGGGGTTGGGGCAATCAGCCCCAGCATTTT. The encoded protein is CASSDQGGWGNQPQHF.